The table lists the clone carrying this TCR beta chain with many counts. What it binds is unknown. This specimen belongs to a study of molecular identifiers for immune sequencing clone quantification. Findings of the study overall: In cases of identical TCR molecules sharing a barcode, highly expanded clone sizes could be underestimated.

TCRdb itself ran the PCR reads through MiXCR, one entry per CDR3 protein. The sample lists about 320,000 distinct CDR3 sequences; 24% were seen once. With 6 bases clipped from V and 4 bases from J, the junction kept 8 bases outside the gene matches. The CDR3 totals 14 residues. CDR1 is SQVTM, CDR2 ANQGSEA, per germline. Specimen: naive CD8+ T cells from blood, with Jurkat cell RNA spiked in. Documented subset: FACS-sorted CD8+CD4-CCR7+CD45RA+ naive T cells. V gene TRBV29-1 combines with J gene TRBJ2-3; the match to TRBD2 covers 9 bases. The clonotype was recovered from a human donor in good health. Some libraries in this study had Jurkat cell RNA spiked in. CDR3 loop: CSVRGSGSADTQYF. The DNA for the CDR3 is TGCAGCGTCCGGGGTAGCGGGAGTGCAGATACGCAGTATTTT.